This T cell receptor (beta chain) was captured by sequencing in a study of shared clonotypes between healthy human individuals. Study-level information: Per donor, CD8 memory used one plate, CD8 naive used two, CD4 memory used three and CD4 naive used three.

Study outcomes and limitations: Larger estimated richness was generally seen in naive subsets than in memory subsets.

The CDR3 runs 18 residues. V shed 1 base, J shed 6 bases, and the junction held 15 bases outside the gene matches. Per the germline V gene, CDR1 is SGHRS and CDR2 is YFSETQ. The study ran the assay at deep level. Sequenced by immunoSEQ multiplex PCR; TCRdb stores in-frame clones only, minus some. The repertoire has roughly 2.4 million clones, 90% to 96% of them found once; the top ten carry roughly 0.13%. In this sample, this clone turned up once. Its target is unknown. This clonotype was sampled from a man between 18 and 35 years old in good health. The chain employs TRBV5-1 and TRBJ2-7; TRBD2 aligns across 11 bases. Sequenced material: naive CD4+ T cells sorted from blood. Sample subset: CD45RA+ positively selected. CDR3 residues: CASSLMSSGRTVLVEQYF. The CDR3 bases are TGCGCCAGCAGCTTGATGTCTAGCGGGAGGACCGTATTAGTCGAGCAGTACTTC.